The T cell receptor beta chain described here comes from a study of blood T cell repertoires in COVID-19. On the study more broadly: T cells, B-cell-depleted T cells, or PBMCs supplied cDNA or gDNA.

Clones were sequenced by immunoSEQ multiplex PCR, and TCRdb holds only the in-frame ones, with some missing. The sample has around 180,000 clones; roughly 70% are singletons. V was shortened by 1 base and J by 2 bases, with 10 bases between the two germline ends. Germline V gene lookup returns CDR1 SGHNT and CDR2 YYREEE (reference sequence). This CDR3 comprises 15 residues. Sequences were obtained from peripheral blood. This TCR was recovered from a woman over 75 with acute or convalescent COVID-19. The rearrangement joins TRBV5-4 to TRBJ1-5; weak D call: TRBD1 (5 bases). DNA for the CDR3: TGTGCCAGCAGCTTGCAGGGAAGTGGCAATCAGCCCCAGCATTTT. Protein product: CASSLQGSGNQPQHF.